The clone carrying this T cell receptor (beta chain) was seen at least ten times. What it binds is unknown. This sample was taken from a study of T cells in Graves' hyperthyroidism and ophthalmopathy. Study-wide findings and caveats: Ophthalmopathy was identified by the model a median 6.5 months ahead of onset. Blood samples included most of the expanded thyroid clonotypes exceeding 0.001.

From approximately 9.5 ml of fresh peripheral blood, PBMCs were isolated. Per the germline V gene, CDR1 is DFQATT and CDR2 is SNEGSKA (reference sequence). The CDR3 loop spans 13 amino acids. Trimming took 1 base from V and 1 from J, leaving 7 bases between them. Amplified TCR beta CDR3 regions came from RNA transcripts. HTBI primers were employed in a first-round RT-PCR of the TCR CDR3. One entry per CDR3 protein, called by TCRdb with MiXCR from the multiplex PCR reads. The sample shows a few hundred thousand distinct CDR3 sequences, less than 25% of them seen only once. Sequencing was performed on blood. The J gene is TRBJ1-1, the V gene TRBV20-1; D unclear. The receptor was derived from a man aged 18 to 29 with Graves' hyperthyroidism. CDR3 loop: CSARVQANTEAFF. CDR3 coding DNA: TGCAGTGCTAGAGTGCAAGCGAACACTGAAGCTTTCTTT.